One sample yielded the 18 T cell receptor beta chains listed below, sequenced in a study of monozygotic twins with inflammatory bowel disease (dated by TCRdb to the late 2010s). Libraries were prepared through 5' RACE. The sequencing machine was an Illumina HiSeq 2500. TCRdb reprocessed the public reads and reports one entry per CDR3 protein sequence, without DNA. This sample's table contains more than 300,000 distinct CDR3 sequences. The top ten clonotypes cover around 2.6% of the sample. Material: blood. The receptors here all came from a human donor with ulcerative colitis or Crohn's disease, or a healthy co-twin of an affected twin (not recorded which).

The chain recombines TRBV12-3 or TRBV12-4 with TRBJ2-1; absent DNA, TCRdb's TRBD1 call cannot be checked. The CDR3 extends over 15 amino acids. The CDR3 sequence: CATRLAGGLTNEQFF.

V gene TRBV30 combines with J gene TRBJ2-2; checking the TCRdb D call of TRBD1 is not possible without DNA. This CDR3 is built from 15 residues. Germline V lookup: CDR1 GTSNPN, CDR2 SVGIG (reference sequence). CDR3 residues: CAWKRAGAYTGELFF.

The chain joins TRBV19 to TRBJ2-1; TCRdb's D call of TRBD1 is untestable without DNA. The germline V gene encodes CDR1 LNHDA and CDR2 SQIVND (reference sequence). The CDR3 totals 15 residues. This CDR3 is CASSGDRETYNEQFF.

The rearrangement joins TRBV27 to TRBJ1-6; TCRdb's D gene call, TRBD1, goes unchecked for lack of DNA. This CDR3 comprises 19 residues. CDR1 is MNHEY and CDR2 is SMNVEV in the germline V gene (reference sequence). The CDR3 here is CASTATGVPGYSYNSPLHF.

The chain joins TRBV9 to TRBJ1-6; TCRdb lists TRBD1, though no DNA is available to test this call. The CDR3 has 15 residues. Per germline, CDR1 SGDLS and CDR2 YYNGEE. This CDR3 is CASSVDFPLNSPLHF.

The gene calls are TRBV5-1 and TRBJ2-3; lacking DNA, the TRBD1 call made by TCRdb goes unchecked. CDR1 is SGHRS and CDR2 is YFSETQ in the germline V gene. This CDR3 comprises 17 residues. The CDR3 reads CASSLNLGQGSTDTQYF.

The J gene is TRBJ2-7, the V gene TRBV5-1; with no DNA, the TCRdb D assignment of TRBD1 cannot be verified. The CDR3 totals 14 residues. From germline, CDR1 is SGHRS and CDR2 YFSETQ. CDR3 loop: CASTLQGGSYEQYF.

V and J are TRBV12-3 or TRBV12-4 and TRBJ2-3; lacking DNA, the TRBD2 call made by TCRdb goes unchecked. This CDR3 contains 12 residues. CDR3 amino acids: CASTSLGNTQYF.

The V gene is TRBV5-1, the J gene TRBJ2-7; TCRdb names TRBD1, which stays unverified in the absence of DNA. CDR3 length: 14 amino acids. CDR1 SGHRS and CDR2 YFSETQ come from the germline V gene. The CDR3 protein is CASSTAGGSDEQYF.

The chain couples TRBV18 to TRBJ1-1; TCRdb's D call of TRBD1 is untestable without DNA. CDR1 and CDR2 (germline): KGHSH, LQKENI. This CDR3 has 16 amino acids. The CDR3 sequence is CASSPLGQGASTEAFF.

The chain is built from TRBV4-1 and TRBJ1-6; no DNA is available, so the TRBD1 call from TCRdb remains unchecked. This CDR3 comprises 15 residues. CDR1 is MGHRA and CDR2 is YSYEKL in the germline V gene. CDR3 protein: CASSQRQGLNSPLHF.

The chain has TRBV5-6 and TRBJ2-7; with no DNA, the TCRdb D assignment of TRBD1 cannot be verified. CDR1 is SGHDT and CDR2 is YYEEEE in the germline V gene. This CDR3 contains 13 residues. The chain's CDR3 is CASSLAGSGTNAF.

This chain uses TRBV7-8 with TRBJ2-7; TCRdb returns TRBD1, unconfirmable since there is no DNA. The V gene's germline CDR1 is SGHVS and CDR2 FQNEAQ. There are 16 residues in the CDR3. The CDR3 sequence: CASSSSGGAVSYEQYF.

The rearrangement joins TRBV20-1 to TRBJ1-6. Germline loops: CDR1 DFQATT, CDR2 SNEGSKA (reference sequence). The CDR3 runs to 16 residues. CDR3 residues: CSARGLGAVRNSPLHF.

The chain combines TRBV15 with TRBJ1-1; TCRdb's D call, TRBD1, is unchecked because there is no DNA. The CDR3 has 18 residues. Germline V lookup: CDR1 LNHNV, CDR2 YYDKDF (reference sequence). The CDR3 here is CATSTTTGGFILNTEAFF.

This chain joins TRBV13 and TRBJ2-5; as DNA is missing, the TRBD1 call by TCRdb cannot be tested. This CDR3 region has 15 residues. Germline V CDR1 and CDR2: PRHDT, FYEKMQ (reference sequence). This CDR3 is CASISSTGAQETQYF.

This chain joins TRBV29-1 and TRBJ1-6; TCRdb names TRBD1, which stays unverified in the absence of DNA. The CDR3 loop spans 13 amino acids. Germline V gene lookup returns CDR1 SQVTM and CDR2 ANQGSEA. The CDR3 sequence: CSVSREHNSPLHF.

The rearrangement joins TRBV5-5 to TRBJ2-1; TCRdb calls TRBD1, which cannot be checked without DNA. Germline CDR1 SGHKS, CDR2 YYEKEE (reference sequence). The CDR3 runs 14 residues. CDR3: CASSLVLGGNEQFF.